These 20 T cell receptor beta chains were all obtained from the same sample, sequenced in a study of response to subunit inactivated influenza vaccine. TCRdb passed the RT-PCR reads through MiXCR, listing each CDR3 protein once. The data contain about 520,000 distinct CDR3 sequences, around 25% of them seen just once; the ten biggest clones take up 1.5% to 2%. Sequenced here: CD4+ T cells sorted from PBMCs, sampled 5 days after vaccination. Receptor source: a man aged 45 to 65 who received an inactivated influenza vaccine.

The J gene is TRBJ1-2, the V gene TRBV7-9; 10 bases agree with TRBD1. The V segment lost 5 bases and the J segment 8 bases; nucleotides outside the gene matches: 11. The CDR3 totals 15 residues. Germline CDR1 reads SEHNR; CDR2 reads FQNEAQ (reference sequence). The CDR3, as DNA: TGTGCCAGCAGCAACGGTCCCGGGACAGGGGACGGCTACACCTTC. It is translated as CASSNGPGTGDGYTF.

The rearrangement uses TRBV27 and TRBJ2-7; D may be TRBD1 (6 bases). Deletions cut 0 bases from V and 4 bases from J, with 16 bases between. The CDR3 contains 16 residues. Germline assignment: CDR1 MNHEY and CDR2 SMNVEV (reference sequence). CDR3 residues: CASSLSNRVIPYEQYF. The CDR3 DNA reads TGTGCCAGCAGTTTATCAAACAGGGTGATCCCTTACGAGCAGTACTTC.

The V gene is TRBV4-1, the J gene TRBJ2-5; no firm D call. Germline CDR1 and CDR2: MGHRA and YSYEKL. The CDR3 is 14 amino acids. Trimming cost V 0 bases and J 7 bases, with 12 bases left between them. CDR3 in amino acids: CASSQDGTRRTQYF. In DNA form, the CDR3 reads TGCGCCAGCAGCCAAGATGGAACCCGGCGGACCCAGTACTTC.

The gene calls are TRBV6-2 or TRBV6-3 and TRBJ2-4; 8 bases match TRBD2. Germline trimming cut 0 bases from V and 3 bases from J; bases unmatched to any gene: 4. The CDR3 is made up of 16 amino acids. Germline CDR1 reads MNHEY; CDR2 reads SVGEGT. The DNA of the CDR3 is TGTGCCAGCAGTTACTCCCAGCGGGAGATCAAAAACATTCAGTACTTC. Its protein product is CASSYSQREIKNIQYF.

DNA for the CDR3: TGTGCCATCAGTCGACCGGGACAGGGTATTGGCACAGATACGCAGTATTTT. It codes for CAISRPGQGIGTDTQYF. The rearrangement links TRBV10-3 to TRBJ2-3, with 9 positions matching TRBD1. In germline, CDR1 is ENHRY, CDR2 SYGVKD. With 5 bases clipped from V and 1 base from J, the junction kept 10 bases outside the gene matches. There are 17 residues in the CDR3.

The chain is built from TRBV5-1 and TRBJ2-2; maybe TRBD2 (6 bases). Trimming cost V 4 bases and J 4 bases, with 14 bases left between them. This CDR3 contains 15 residues. The germline V gene has CDR1 SGHRS and CDR2 YFSETQ. As DNA, the CDR3 is TGCGCCAGCAGCCCGGGACTGGGATTCACCGGGGAGCTGTTTTTT. Protein sequence: CASSPGLGFTGELFF.

This clonotype was observed a handful of times. The chain couples TRBV20-1 to TRBJ2-7, with TRBD1 matching 9 bases. Trimming at V came to 6 bases and at J to 6 bases, leaving 6 bases not matched to a gene. CDR1 is DFQATT, CDR2 SNEGSKA, per germline (reference sequence). This CDR3 comprises 12 residues. The CDR3 sequence: CSAPRQGGEQYF. In nucleotides, the CDR3 is TGCAGTGCACCAAGACAGGGGGGCGAGCAGTACTTC.

The sample holds a few counts of this clonotype. V gene TRBV12-3 or TRBV12-4 combines with J gene TRBJ2-7; 9 positions match TRBD1. V was clipped by 6 bases and J by 4 bases; unmatched bases: 4. This CDR3 has 13 amino acids. The CDR3 spells CASRTGQGYEQYF. Here the CDR3 DNA reads TGTGCCAGCAGGACGGGACAGGGTTACGAGCAGTACTTC.

This sequence joins TRBV5-1 and TRBJ2-2; TRBD2 might be the D (6 bases). The V gene lost 1 base and the J gene lost 6 bases, with 10 bases spanning the gap. The CDR3 length is 14 residues. Germline V gene sequence: CDR1 SGHRS, CDR2 YFSETQ. CDR3 nucleotides: TGCGCCAGCAGCTTGCGCGGGGCGGCCGGGGAGCTGTTTTTT. Translation: CASSLRGAAGELFF.

V and J are TRBV21-1 and TRBJ2-1; the D segment call TRBD2 is taken from the table without a DNA check. TRBV21-1 is designated a pseudogene. CDR3 size: 16 residues. The CDR3 protein is CASSRPTRGRTSEQFF. The CDR3, as DNA: TGTGCCAGCAGTCGACCCACCCGGGGGAGGACTAGTGAGCAGTTCTTC.

This clonotype was observed at least ten times. The chain links TRBV4-1 to TRBJ2-2; 8 nucleotides align to TRBD2. The CDR3 spans 17 residues. Germline values: CDR1 MGHRA, CDR2 YSYEKL. Germline trimming cut 1 base from V and 3 bases from J; bases unmatched to any gene: 7. CDR3 nucleotide sequence: TGCGCCAGCAGCCAAGGTCCGGGGGGGCGGCACACCGGGGAGCTGTTTTTT. Protein sequence: CASSQGPGGRHTGELFF.

The chain combines TRBV5-1 with TRBJ2-5; unclear D gene. The CDR3 covers 13 residues. Germline V gene lookup returns CDR1 SGHRS and CDR2 YFSETQ. Trimming shortened V by 4 bases and J by 1 base, and 8 bases separated the two germline ends. CDR3 amino acids: CASSAQPQETQYF. CDR3 sequence (DNA): TGCGCCAGCAGCGCTCAGCCCCAAGAGACCCAGTACTTC.

J is TRBJ2-7 and V is TRBV23-1; a possible D gene is TRBD2 (5 bases). TRBV23-1 qualifies as an ORF whose function is uncertain. The CDR3 length is 16 residues. V gave up 7 bases and J gave up 2 bases, with 21 bases separating them. CDR3: CASTSRLGVPAYEQYF. CDR3 in DNA: TGCGCCAGCACCTCAAGATTGGGAGTACCCGCCTACGAGCAGTACTTC.

This clonotype has just a few counts. The chain has TRBV6-1 and TRBJ1-5; 9 nucleotides agree with TRBD1. J gave up 1 base and V 6 bases, and 7 bases lay outside the gene matches. Germline lookup yields CDR1 MNHNS and CDR2 SASEGT. CDR3 length: 16 amino acids. CDR3 bases: TGTGCCAGCAGGGGAACAGGGGGCCGGAGCAATCAGCCCCAGCATTTT. Translated, it gives CASRGTGGRSNQPQHF.

This clonotype was seen ten or more times. The chain uses TRBV12-3 or TRBV12-4 and TRBJ1-5; D unclear. The V end lost 2 bases, the J end lost 0 bases, and 8 bases lay between the germline ends. The CDR3 extends over 15 amino acids. CDR3 loop: CASSLSGYSNQPQHF. The CDR3 nucleotides read TGTGCCAGCAGTTTATCGGGGTATAGCAATCAGCCCCAGCATTTT.

This chain joins TRBV7-6 and TRBJ2-1; 7 positions agree with TRBD2. The J segment lost 0 bases and the V segment lost 1 base, leaving 9 bases of the junction unmatched. Germline V CDR1 and CDR2: SGHVS, FNYEAQ. CDR3 length: 18 amino acids. As DNA, the CDR3 is TGTGCCAGCAGCTTAGGGAGAAGAGCGGGATACTCCTACAATGAGCAGTTCTTC. The encoded protein is CASSLGRRAGYSYNEQFF.

This clonotype was picked up a small number of times. The chain employs TRBV7-2 and TRBJ1-2; D possibly corresponds to TRBD1 (5 bases). The CDR3 loop spans 14 amino acids. Germline V gene data show CDR1 as SGHTA and CDR2 as FQGNSA. Trimming took off 1 base at V and 4 bases at J, with 10 bases between the two ends. CDR3 residues: CASSLERGSYGYTF. CDR3 bases: TGTGCCAGCAGCTTAGAGCGGGGCAGCTATGGCTACACCTTC. Full variable domain (remainder filled in from reference TRBV7-2 and TRBJ1-2): GAGVSQSPSNKVTEKGKDVELRCDPISGHTALYWYRQSLGQGLEFLIYFQGNSAPDKSGLPSDRFSAERTGGSVSTLTIQRTQQEDSAVYLCASSLERGSYGYTFGSGTRLTVV.

V is TRBV29-1 and J is TRBJ2-7; 9 nucleotides agree with TRBD1. J lost 4 bases, V lost 6 bases, and 10 bases had no gene match. CDR1 is SQVTM and CDR2 is ANQGSEA in the germline V gene. The CDR3 runs to 14 residues. The CDR3 is CSVTQGAGGYEQYF. In DNA, the CDR3 is TGCAGCGTAACACAGGGGGCTGGGGGGTACGAGCAGTACTTC.

A few counts support this clonotype. The chain couples TRBV20-1 to TRBJ2-1, with 8 positions matching TRBD2. The CDR3 covers 13 residues. Looked up from germline, CDR1 is DFQATT and CDR2 is SNEGSKA (reference sequence). J gave up 4 bases and V 2 bases, and 1 base lay outside the gene matches. The CDR3 DNA reads as TGCAGTGCTAGAAAGCGGGAGTACAATGAGCAGTTCTTC. Its translation: CSARKREYNEQFF.

Here the CDR3 reads CSARDVHNSPLHF. The CDR3 region has the DNA TGCAGTGCTAGGGACGTCCATAATTCACCCCTCCACTTT. This rearrangement joins TRBV20-1 to TRBJ1-6; D is undetermined. Germline-derived CDR1 and CDR2 are DFQATT and SNEGSKA (reference sequence). Trimming stripped 3 bases from V and 5 bases from J, with 8 bases between. The CDR3 is 13 amino acids.